The source of this TCR beta chain is a study of blood T cell repertoires in COVID-19. Looking at the study overall: Collection of acute and convalescent COVID-19 samples took place in the United States, Italy and Spain.

This CDR3 comprises 15 residues. CDR1 and CDR2 (germline): SGHAT, FQNNGV. V gave up 5 bases and J gave up 5 bases, with 15 bases separating them. Sequencing was performed with immunoSEQ multiplex PCR; in TCRdb, only in-frame clones are kept and a portion is missing. Here the sample spans 130,000 or so clones, about 83% being singletons. The sample consisted of peripheral blood. The clonotype originates from a woman aged 50 to 60 with acute or convalescent COVID-19. The gene calls are TRBV11-2 and TRBJ1-4; TRBD1 might be the D (5 bases). CDR3 nucleotide sequence: TGTGCCAGCAGCGGGGGGGGTAAGGGGAATGAAAAACTGTTTTTT. Translation gives CASSGGGKGNEKLFF.